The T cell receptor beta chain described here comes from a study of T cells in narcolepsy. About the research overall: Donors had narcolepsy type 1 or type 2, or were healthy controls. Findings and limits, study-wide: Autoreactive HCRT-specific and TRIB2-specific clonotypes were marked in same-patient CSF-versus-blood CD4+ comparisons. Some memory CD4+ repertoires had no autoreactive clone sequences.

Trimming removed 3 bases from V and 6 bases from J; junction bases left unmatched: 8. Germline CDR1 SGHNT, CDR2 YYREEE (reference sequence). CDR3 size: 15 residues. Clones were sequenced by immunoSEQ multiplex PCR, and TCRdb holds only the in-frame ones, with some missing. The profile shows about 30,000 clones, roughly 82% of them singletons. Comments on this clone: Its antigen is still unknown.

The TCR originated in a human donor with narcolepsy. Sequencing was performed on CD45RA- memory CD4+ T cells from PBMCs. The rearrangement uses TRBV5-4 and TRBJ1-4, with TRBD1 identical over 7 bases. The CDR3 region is CASSSRLDRDEKLFF. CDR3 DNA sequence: TGTGCCAGCAGCTCCCGATTAGACAGGGATGAAAAACTGTTTTTT.